This T cell receptor (beta chain) derives from a study of cytomegalovirus exposure and HLA in healthy donors. This clone was observed a single time. Its antigen is not identified. This CDR3 has 15 amino acids. Germline lookup yields CDR1 LGHNA and CDR2 YSLEER. V dropped 1 base and J dropped 4; count of bases not matched to a gene: 4. Method: immunoSEQ multiplex PCR; TCRdb's copy keeps in-frame clones and lacks some. Here the sample spans 65,000 or so clones, just over 90% being singletons. Regarding the study as a whole: Researchers catalogued roughly 150 TCR beta chains as cytomegalovirus-associated. Using the classifier, cytomegalovirus status was reportedly diagnosed with high specificity and sensitivity.

The clonotype comes from a woman between 18 and 29 years old in good health and CMV-seronegative. Sequenced material: PBMCs. The V gene is TRBV4-3, the J gene TRBJ2-5, with 9 bases that match TRBD1. The CDR3: CASSQGGQGSETQYF. CDR3 coding DNA: TGCGCCAGCAGCCAAGGGGGACAGGGCTCAGAGACCCAGTACTTC.